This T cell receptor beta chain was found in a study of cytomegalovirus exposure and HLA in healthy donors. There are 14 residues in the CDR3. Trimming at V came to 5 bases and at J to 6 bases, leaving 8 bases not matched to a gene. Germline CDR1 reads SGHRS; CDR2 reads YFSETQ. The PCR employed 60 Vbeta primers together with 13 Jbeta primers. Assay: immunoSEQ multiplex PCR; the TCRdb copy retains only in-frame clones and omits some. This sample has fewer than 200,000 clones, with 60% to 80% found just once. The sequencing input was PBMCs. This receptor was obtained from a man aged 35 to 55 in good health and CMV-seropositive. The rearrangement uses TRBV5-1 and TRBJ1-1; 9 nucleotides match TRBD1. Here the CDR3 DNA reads TGCGCCAGCAGGCCCCCACAGGGGGCCGCTGAAGCTTTCTTT. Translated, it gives CASRPPQGAAEAFF.